This T cell receptor beta chain was profiled in a study of T cell responses to AZD1222 COVID-19 vaccine. General study results and limits: Distributed over spike, vaccine-associated CD4 TCRs predominated at 160-218 and 743-854. Among spike-specific TCRs, nearly half reportedly target unmutated variant regions. The breadth and depth of Spike-specific TCRs increased once two AZD1222 doses had been given.

The CDR3 has 16 residues. Per the germline V gene, CDR1 is GTSNPN and CDR2 is SVGIG (reference sequence). Between the trimmed V and J ends, which lost 2 bases and 6 bases, there was a span of 23 bases. The data were produced by immunoSEQ multiplex PCR, yet TCRdb's version contains in-frame clones alone and is incomplete. The data show roughly 50,000 clones, around 89% seen once. The table lists this clone with a count of one. Its antigen is still unknown. The chain joins TRBV30 to TRBJ2-7; TRBD1 or TRBD2 may be the D gene (5 bases each). The sequence derives from an adult who received the AZD1222 COVID-19 vaccine. Sequenced material: peripheral blood, taken 28 days after the second AZD1222 dose. The CDR3 spells CAWSPSSGPTPGEQYF. The CDR3 coding sequence is TGTGCCTGGAGTCCATCATCGGGGCCTACGCCTGGCGAGCAGTACTTC.